These 20 T cell receptor beta chains were sequenced from one sample in a study of blood T cells in healthy people across ages. It was with a sample-barcoded 5' primer and a J-beta primer mix that a second PCR of about 6 to 11 cycles was run. MiXCR, run by TCRdb on the 5' RACE reads, gives a single entry per CDR3 protein. The sample holds more than 1.4 million distinct CDR3 sequences, around 42% seen once. The material sequenced was blood. These receptors originate from a woman under 30 in good health.

The V gene is TRBV20-1, the J gene TRBJ2-3, with 9 positions matching TRBD2. Germline V gene data show CDR1 as DFQATT and CDR2 as SNEGSKA (reference sequence). This CDR3 is 15 amino acids long. The V gene end was trimmed by 3 bases and the J gene end by 1 base; junction bases not matched to a gene: 5. The CDR3 is CSASPTSGRTDTQYF. In DNA, the CDR3 is TGCAGTGCTAGCCCTACTAGCGGGCGCACAGATACGCAGTATTTT.

This clonotype was seen only a few times. This rearrangement joins TRBV28 to TRBJ2-7; no firm D call. Trimming took off 6 bases at V and 0 bases at J, with 15 bases between the two ends. CDR1 is MDHEN, CDR2 SYDVKM, per germline. This CDR3 spans 15 amino acids. CDR3 sequence (DNA): TGTGCCAGCAGCCGACCTACCGTAAGCTCCTACGAGCAGTACTTC. It is translated as CASSRPTVSSYEQYF.

The V and J genes are TRBV20-1 and TRBJ1-2; no reliable D call. The CDR3 length is 13 residues. Looked up from germline, CDR1 is DFQATT and CDR2 is SNEGSKA (reference sequence). The ends were cut back, 0 bases at V and 4 bases at J, with 9 bases in the middle. CDR3 sequence: CSARDLEIYGYTF. The DNA of the CDR3 is TGCAGTGCTAGAGATCTAGAGATCTATGGCTACACCTTC.

This clonotype turned up a few times. The chain recombines TRBV2 with TRBJ2-3; 11 nucleotides align to TRBD2. V was pared by 3 bases and J by 3 bases, with 8 bases of the junction left unmatched. Germline CDR1 and CDR2: SNHLY and FYNNEI. The CDR3 consists of 17 residues. CDR3 region: CASSEGIAGGPTDTQYF. The DNA for the CDR3 is TGTGCCAGCAGTGAGGGAATAGCGGGGGGGCCGACAGATACGCAGTATTTT.

This chain links TRBV7-3 with TRBJ2-1; D unclear. The germline gives CDR1 SGHTA, CDR2 FQGTGA. The CDR3 contains 13 residues. V lost 4 bases and J 5 bases, leaving 9 bases between the germline ends. CDR3 loop: CASSSPANNEQFF. CDR3 DNA sequence: TGTGCCAGCAGCTCCCCGGCCAACAATGAGCAGTTCTTC.

CDR3 region: CSAPTSGRRSSYEQYF. Here the CDR3 DNA reads TGCAGTGCTCCCACTAGCGGGAGGCGAAGCTCCTACGAGCAGTACTTC. The genes are TRBV20-1 and TRBJ2-4; 12 positions agree with TRBD2. The DNA end favors TRBJ2-7, so the J call may be wrong. Germline assignment: CDR1 DFQATT and CDR2 SNEGSKA (reference sequence). The CDR3 consists of 16 residues.

A few counts support this clonotype. This sequence joins TRBV27 and TRBJ2-1, with TRBD1 as a possible D gene (6 bases). Trimming removed 7 bases from V and 2 bases from J, with 18 bases in between. The CDR3 sequence is 16 residues long. Germline lookup yields CDR1 MNHEY and CDR2 SMNVEV (reference sequence). Written as DNA, the CDR3 is TGTGCCAGCATAGGCCCCCCGGGACAAACCTACAATGAGCAGTTCTTC. Amino acids: CASIGPPGQTYNEQFF.

This clonotype is a singleton in its sample. The junction shows a germline mismatch at one end, possibly a read error. This chain links TRBV5-1 with TRBJ2-2; D is unresolved. Per the germline V gene, CDR1 is SGHRS and CDR2 is YFSETQ. The CDR3 length is 15 residues. The CDR3: CASSLVSLDTGELFF. CDR3 DNA sequence: TGCGCCAGCAGTTTGGTCAGTTTGGACACCGGGGAGCTGTTTTTT.

The V and J genes are TRBV6-6 and TRBJ1-2; D may be TRBD1 (6 bases). Trimming cost V 5 bases and J 2 bases, with 9 bases left between them. Germline values: CDR1 MNHNY, CDR2 SVGAGI (reference sequence). CDR3 size: 13 residues. The CDR3 DNA sequence: TGTGCCAGCAGTGGGACACAGAACTATGGCTACACCTTC. Amino acid sequence: CASSGTQNYGYTF.

This clonotype was seen a handful of times. The chain couples TRBV6-1 to TRBJ2-5, with 13 positions matching TRBD2. The J call is doubtful: the DNA matches TRBJ2-7 better. The CDR3 contains 16 residues. Germline V gives CDR1 MNHNS, CDR2 SASEGT. CDR3 amino acids: CASSGTSGRTSYEQYF. Written as DNA, the CDR3 is TGTGCCAGCAGTGGGACTAGCGGGAGAACAAGCTACGAGCAGTACTTC.

This chain's CDR3 is CASSEVVDTYGYTF. In nucleotides, the CDR3 is TGTGCCAGCAGTGAAGTAGTAGACACCTATGGCTACACCTTC. The rearrangement joins TRBV6-1 to TRBJ1-2; D ambiguous. Germline loops: CDR1 MNHNS, CDR2 SASEGT. This CDR3 has 14 residues. V lost 1 base and J 4 bases, leaving 10 bases between the germline ends.

The chain is built from TRBV13 and TRBJ2-5; D may be TRBD1 (6 bases). The CDR3 extends over 16 amino acids. The V gene's germline CDR1 is PRHDT and CDR2 FYEKMQ (reference sequence). V lost 5 bases to trimming and J lost 0 bases, with 16 bases between them. CDR3 sequence: CASSVRQDWYQETQYF. The CDR3 nucleotides are TGTGCCAGCAGCGTTCGACAGGATTGGTACCAAGAGACCCAGTACTTC.

The chain joins TRBV20-1 to TRBJ1-3, with TRBD1 as a possible D gene (5 bases). There are 16 residues in the CDR3. From germline, CDR1 is DFQATT and CDR2 SNEGSKA (reference sequence). V lost 2 bases and J 0 bases, leaving 14 bases between the germline ends. DNA for the CDR3: TGCAGTGCTAGAAGGGCCGACAGCCTCTCTGGAAACACCATATATTTT. Its translation is CSARRADSLSGNTIYF.

This clonotype was seen ten or more times. This rearrangement joins TRBV4-2 to TRBJ2-1; no reliable D call. From germline, CDR1 is LGHNA and CDR2 YNFKEQ. The CDR3 consists of 20 residues. V shed 0 bases and J shed 0 bases, with 21 bases lying between them. CDR3 DNA sequence: TGTGCCAGCAGCCAAGAGGTCGTAGGCCAACCAGCAAACTCCTACAATGAGCAGTTCTTC. Translated, it gives CASSQEVVGQPANSYNEQFF.

This clonotype was picked up a small number of times. This chain joins TRBV4-1 and TRBJ2-7; 9 positions match TRBD1. CDR1 and CDR2 from the germline V gene are MGHRA and YSYEKL. The CDR3 consists of 14 residues. V dropped 4 bases and J dropped 5; count of bases not matched to a gene: 6. CDR3 DNA: TGCGCCAGCAGCCTTACCGGGACAGGGAACGAGCAGTACTTC. Its translation: CASSLTGTGNEQYF.

The chain recombines TRBV4-1 with TRBJ2-1; 10 bases are a match to TRBD2. Per germline, CDR1 MGHRA and CDR2 YSYEKL. The CDR3 is 17 residues long. With V trimmed by 1 base and J by 9 bases, 12 bases remained unmatched. DNA of the CDR3: TGCGCCAGCAGCCAAGTGGGGATCCCGAGCGGGGGGGTTGAGCAGTTCTTC. Encoded protein: CASSQVGIPSGGVEQFF.

The genes are TRBV6-6 and TRBJ2-7; D not resolved. The CDR3 is 16 amino acids. V gave up 7 bases and J gave up 3 bases, with 22 bases separating them. In germline, CDR1 is MNHNY, CDR2 SVGAGI (reference sequence). The DNA of the CDR3 is TGTGCCAGCACCGATTACACGACGGAATTCTACTACGAGCAGTACTTC. Amino acids: CASTDYTTEFYYEQYF.

This clonotype appeared a single time. V is TRBV6-5 and J is TRBJ2-5; 14 bases map to TRBD2. The germline CDR1 and CDR2 sequences are MNHEY and SVGAGI. Trimming removed 2 bases from V and 11 bases from J; junction bases left unmatched: 4. The CDR3 is made up of 14 amino acids. The CDR3 sequence: CASSYDGTSGSQYF. The CDR3 DNA reads as TGTGCCAGCAGTTACGACGGGACTAGCGGGAGTCAGTACTTC.

This clonotype was observed a few times. CDR3 amino acids: CASSRWSTDTQYF. CDR3 nucleotides: TGTGCCAGCAGCCGTTGGAGTACAGATACGCAGTATTTT. The chain links TRBV11-2 to TRBJ2-3; D is unresolved. CDR1 and CDR2 from the germline V gene are SGHAT and FQNNGV. The CDR3 spans 13 residues. With 5 bases removed from V and 3 bases from J, the gap between germline ends came to 9 bases.

The chain uses TRBV13 and TRBJ2-1, with D possibly matching TRBD1 (5 bases). Trimming removed 1 base at V and 5 bases at J, with 15 bases between. This CDR3 comprises 16 residues. CDR1 PRHDT and CDR2 FYEKMQ come from the germline V gene (reference sequence). The CDR3 nucleotides are TGTGCCAGCAGCTTAGATCCAGGGATAATAAACAATGAGCAGTTCTTC. Its protein product is CASSLDPGIINNEQFF. The variable domain in full, with the rest retrieved from reference TRBV13 and TRBJ2-1, is AAGVIQSPRHLIKEKRETATLKCYPIPRHDTVYWYQQGPGQDPQFLISFYEKMQSDKGSIPDRFSAQQFSDYHSELNMSSLELGDSALYFCASSLDPGIINNEQFFGPGTRLTVL.